The entry below gives a single TCR beta chain sequence along with its context. Its antigen is currently unknown. Germline trimming cut 1 base from V and 5 bases from J; bases unmatched to any gene: 4. CDR3 length equals 15 residues. Germline V gene lookup returns CDR1 LGHNA and CDR2 YSLEER. Assay: immunoSEQ multiplex PCR; the TCRdb copy retains only in-frame clones and omits some. This sample has 100,000 to 150,000 clones, with 70% to 90% found just once. The data were taken from a study of T cell responses to AZD1222 COVID-19 vaccine. About the study: Investigators merged groups given second doses at roughly 4 or roughly 12 weeks. Study-level results: Nearly half of spike-specific TCRs reportedly target unmutated variant regions. Baseline serostatus was positive in only a handful of AZD1222 recipients. Dominant at 160-218 and 743-854, vaccine-associated CD4 TCRs also spanned spike.

The specimen comprised peripheral blood, sampled on day 0 of AZD1222 vaccination. The chain employs TRBV4-3 and TRBJ2-2; TRBD1 agrees at 7 bases. This TCR was recovered from an adult in good health. CDR3 sequence: CASSQGQGSTGELFF. The CDR3 DNA reads as TGCGCCAGCAGCCAAGGACAGGGAAGTACCGGGGAGCTGTTTTTT.